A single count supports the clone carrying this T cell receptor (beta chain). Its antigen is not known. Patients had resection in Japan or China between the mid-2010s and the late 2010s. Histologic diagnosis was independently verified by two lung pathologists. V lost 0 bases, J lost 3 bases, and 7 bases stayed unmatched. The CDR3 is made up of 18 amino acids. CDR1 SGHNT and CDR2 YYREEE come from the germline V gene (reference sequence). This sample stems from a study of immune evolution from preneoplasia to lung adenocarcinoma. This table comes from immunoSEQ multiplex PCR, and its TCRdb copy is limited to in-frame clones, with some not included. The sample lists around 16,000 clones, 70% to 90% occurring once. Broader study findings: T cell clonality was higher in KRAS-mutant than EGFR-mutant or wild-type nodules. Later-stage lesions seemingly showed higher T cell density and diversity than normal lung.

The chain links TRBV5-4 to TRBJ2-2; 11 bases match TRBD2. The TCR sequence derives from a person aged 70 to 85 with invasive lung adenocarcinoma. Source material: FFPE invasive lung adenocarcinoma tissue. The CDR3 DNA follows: TGTGCCAGCAGCTTGGCCGCTAGCGGGAGGAGTGACACCGGGGAGCTGTTTTTT. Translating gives CASSLAASGRSDTGELFF.